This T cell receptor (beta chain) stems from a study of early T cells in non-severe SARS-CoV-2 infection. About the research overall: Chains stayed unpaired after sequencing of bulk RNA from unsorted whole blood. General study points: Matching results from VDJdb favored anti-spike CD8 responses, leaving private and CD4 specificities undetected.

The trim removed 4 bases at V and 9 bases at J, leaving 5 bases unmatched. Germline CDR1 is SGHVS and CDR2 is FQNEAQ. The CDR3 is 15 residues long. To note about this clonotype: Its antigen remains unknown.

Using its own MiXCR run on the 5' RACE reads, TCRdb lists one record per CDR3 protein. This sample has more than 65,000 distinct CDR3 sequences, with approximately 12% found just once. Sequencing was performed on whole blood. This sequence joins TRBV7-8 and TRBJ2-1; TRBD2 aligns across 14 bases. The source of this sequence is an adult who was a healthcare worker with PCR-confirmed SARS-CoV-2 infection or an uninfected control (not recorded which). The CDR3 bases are TGTGCCAGCAGCTCGGGACTAGCGGGAGATGGTGAGCAGTTCTTC. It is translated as CASSSGLAGDGEQFF.